The 7 T cell receptor beta chains in this list originate from one sample, sequenced in a study of T-cell reconstitution after alpha-beta-depleted transplantation in children. Unique molecular identifiers were built into the TCRbeta library. TCRdb re-derived calls from the PCR reads in MiXCR, one entry per CDR3 protein. The sample yields about 460,000 distinct CDR3 sequences, roughly an eighth seen once. The material sequenced was PBMCs, mostly from graft donor cells, taken 180 days after TCRalphabeta/CD19-depleted stem cell transplant. The receptors come from a female patient between 2 and 15 years old who had a stem cell transplant for aplastic anemia, so the T cells may come from the graft donor.

The gene calls are TRBV10-3 and TRBJ2-1; possible D gene TRBD2, 5 bases. The CDR3 is 15 residues long. Germline V gene data show CDR1 as ENHRY and CDR2 as SYGVKD. Trimming took off 3 bases at V and 8 bases at J, with 17 bases between the two ends. CDR3 nucleotides: TGTGCCATCAGTGAACTAGTGTCTTTTGTCGATGAGCAGTTCTTC. Encoded protein: CAISELVSFVDEQFF.

Ten or more counts support this clonotype. The chain is built from TRBV27 and TRBJ1-5; D is uncertain. CDR1 MNHEY and CDR2 SMNVEV come from the germline V gene (reference sequence). Trimming pared 10 bases from V and 0 bases from J, leaving 16 bases between. The CDR3 spans 15 residues. Here the CDR3 DNA reads TGTGCCACCCGGACGTCCCCAGATAGCAATCAGCCCCAGCATTTT. It specifies CATRTSPDSNQPQHF.

V and J are TRBV12-3 or TRBV12-4 and TRBJ2-3; 10 bases agree with TRBD2. The CDR3 is 16 residues long. V lost 5 bases and J lost 4; bases outside the gene matches: 9. The CDR3 is CASSPLLAGVADTQYF. The CDR3 coding sequence is TGTGCCAGCAGTCCACTTCTAGCGGGGGTAGCAGATACGCAGTATTTT.

Only a few counts were recorded for this clonotype. V usage is TRBV27 and J usage is TRBJ1-6, with TRBD1 as a possible D gene (6 bases). Looked up from germline, CDR1 is MNHEY and CDR2 is SMNVEV (reference sequence). V shed 2 bases and J shed 9 bases, with 11 bases lying between them. The CDR3 covers 14 residues. CDR3 sequence (DNA): TGTGCCAGCAGTTTAATGCAGGGGAGTTCACCCCTCCACTTT. It translates to CASSLMQGSSPLHF.

This clonotype has ten or more counts. The chain employs TRBV6-6 and TRBJ2-3; D unresolved. Per the germline V gene, CDR1 is MNHNY and CDR2 is SVGAGI (reference sequence). This CDR3 comprises 13 residues. V was shortened by 5 bases and J by 6 bases, with 12 bases between the two germline ends. The CDR3 nucleotides read TGTGCCAGCAGTAACCAAGCCTCCGATACGCAGTATTTT. Protein product: CASSNQASDTQYF.

The chain uses TRBV4-3 and TRBJ2-2, with D perhaps TRBD2 (5 bases). Germline V CDR1 and CDR2: LGHNA, YSLEER. The CDR3 runs 15 residues. Deletions cut 0 bases from V and 5 bases from J, with 10 bases between. The CDR3: CASSQEVGVTGELFF. The CDR3 DNA sequence: TGCGCCAGCAGCCAAGAGGTGGGAGTTACCGGGGAGCTGTTTTTT.

This clonotype was found a few times. V and J are TRBV6-2 or TRBV6-3 and TRBJ2-1, with 13 bases identical to TRBD2. V lost 6 bases and J lost 4; bases outside the gene matches: 3. This CDR3 region has 15 residues. CDR1 is MNHEY, CDR2 SVGEGT, per germline. CDR3 sequence: CASRPTSGRYNEQFF. The CDR3 DNA reads as TGTGCCAGCAGACCGACTAGCGGGAGGTACAATGAGCAGTTCTTC.